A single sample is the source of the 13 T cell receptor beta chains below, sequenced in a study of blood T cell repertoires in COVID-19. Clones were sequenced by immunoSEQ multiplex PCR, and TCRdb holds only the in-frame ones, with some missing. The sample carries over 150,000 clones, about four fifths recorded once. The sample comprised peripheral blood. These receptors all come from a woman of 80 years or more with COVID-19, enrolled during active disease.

CDR3 loop: CAIGQGREGYTF. The CDR3, as DNA: TGTGCCATCGGACAGGGTCGGGAGGGCTACACCTTC. V gene TRBV10-3 combines with J gene TRBJ1-2, with 8 bases lining up with TRBD1. The CDR3 contains 12 residues. After removal of 8 bases from V and 8 bases from J, the junction contained 7 bases not matched to a gene. Per the germline V gene, CDR1 is ENHRY and CDR2 is SYGVKD.

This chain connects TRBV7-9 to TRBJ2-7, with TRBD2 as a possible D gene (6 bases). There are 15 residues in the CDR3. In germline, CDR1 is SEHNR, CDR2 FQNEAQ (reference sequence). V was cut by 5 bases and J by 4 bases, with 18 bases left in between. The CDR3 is CASSPPGGTRYEQYF. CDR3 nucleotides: TGTGCCAGCAGCCCTCCCGGCGGGACTCGGTACGAGCAGTACTTC. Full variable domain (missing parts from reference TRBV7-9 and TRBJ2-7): DTGVSQNPRHKITKRGQNVTFRCDPISEHNRLYWYRQTLGQGPEFLTYFQNEAQLEKSRLLSDRFSAERPKGSFSTLEIQRTEQGDSAMYLCASSPPGGTRYEQYFGPGTRLTVT.

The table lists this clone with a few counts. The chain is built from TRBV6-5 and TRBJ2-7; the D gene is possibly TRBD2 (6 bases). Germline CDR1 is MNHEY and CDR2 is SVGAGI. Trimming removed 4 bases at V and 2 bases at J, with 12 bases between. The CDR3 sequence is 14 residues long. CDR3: CASSFSGRAYEQYF. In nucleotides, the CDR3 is TGTGCCAGCAGTTTTAGCGGCCGGGCCTACGAGCAGTACTTC.

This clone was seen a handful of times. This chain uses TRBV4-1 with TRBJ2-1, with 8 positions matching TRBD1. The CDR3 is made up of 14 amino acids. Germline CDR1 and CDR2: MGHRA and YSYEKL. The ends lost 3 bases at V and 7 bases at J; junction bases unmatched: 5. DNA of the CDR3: TGCGCCAGCAGCCAGGGACAGGAGTTGAATGAGCAGTTCTTC. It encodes CASSQGQELNEQFF.

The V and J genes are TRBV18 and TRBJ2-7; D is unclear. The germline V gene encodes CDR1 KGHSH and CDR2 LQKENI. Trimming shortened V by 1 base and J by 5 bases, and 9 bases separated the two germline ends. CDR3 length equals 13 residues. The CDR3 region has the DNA TGTGCCAGCTCACCACGAAGTAGCAACGAGCAGTACTTC. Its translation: CASSPRSSNEQYF. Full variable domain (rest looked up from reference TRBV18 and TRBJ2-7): NAGVMQNPRHLVRRRGQEARLRCSPMKGHSHVYWYRQLPEEGLKFMVYLQKENIIDESGMPKERFSAEFPKEGPSILRIQQVVRGDSAAYFCASSPRSSNEQYFGPGTRLTVT.

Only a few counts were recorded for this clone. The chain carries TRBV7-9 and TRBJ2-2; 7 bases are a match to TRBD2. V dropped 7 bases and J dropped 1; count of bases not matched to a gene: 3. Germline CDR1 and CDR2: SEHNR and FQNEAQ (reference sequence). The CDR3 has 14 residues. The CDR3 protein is CASKAGVNTGELFF. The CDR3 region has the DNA TGTGCCAGCAAGGCGGGAGTGAACACCGGGGAGCTGTTTTTT.

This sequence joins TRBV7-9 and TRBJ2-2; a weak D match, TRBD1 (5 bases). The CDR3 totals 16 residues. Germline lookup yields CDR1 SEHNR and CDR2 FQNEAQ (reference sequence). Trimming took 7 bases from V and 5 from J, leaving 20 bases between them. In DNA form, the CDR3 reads TGTGCCAGCAACACCCCTAACAGGAAAAAGACCGGGGAGCTGTTTTTT. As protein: CASNTPNRKKTGELFF.

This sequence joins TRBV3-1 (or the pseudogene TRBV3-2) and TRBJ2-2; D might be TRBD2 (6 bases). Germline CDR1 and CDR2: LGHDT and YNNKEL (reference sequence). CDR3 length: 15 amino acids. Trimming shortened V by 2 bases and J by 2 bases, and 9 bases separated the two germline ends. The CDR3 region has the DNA TGTGCCAGCAGCCAAATGGCGGGAAACACCGGGGAGCTGTTTTTT. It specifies CASSQMAGNTGELFF.

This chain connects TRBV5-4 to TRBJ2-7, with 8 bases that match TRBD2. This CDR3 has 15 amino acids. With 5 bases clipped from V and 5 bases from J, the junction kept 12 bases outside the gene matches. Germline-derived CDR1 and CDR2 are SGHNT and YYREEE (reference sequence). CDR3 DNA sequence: TGTGCCAGCAGGCCAGCGGGAGTTGTCATCGACGAGCAGTACTTC. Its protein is CASRPAGVVIDEQYF.

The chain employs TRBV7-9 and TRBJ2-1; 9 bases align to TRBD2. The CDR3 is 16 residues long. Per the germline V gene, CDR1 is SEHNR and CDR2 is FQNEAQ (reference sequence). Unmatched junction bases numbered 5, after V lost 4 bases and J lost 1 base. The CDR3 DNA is TGTGCCAGCAGCTCAGTAGCGGGAGAGTCCTACAATGAGCAGTTCTTC. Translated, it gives CASSSVAGESYNEQFF.

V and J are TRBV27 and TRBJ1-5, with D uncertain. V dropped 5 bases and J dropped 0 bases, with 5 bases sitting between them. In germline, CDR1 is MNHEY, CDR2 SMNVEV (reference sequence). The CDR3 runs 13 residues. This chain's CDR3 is CASSEYSNQPQHF. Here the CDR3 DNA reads TGTGCCAGCAGTGAGTATAGCAATCAGCCCCAGCATTTT.

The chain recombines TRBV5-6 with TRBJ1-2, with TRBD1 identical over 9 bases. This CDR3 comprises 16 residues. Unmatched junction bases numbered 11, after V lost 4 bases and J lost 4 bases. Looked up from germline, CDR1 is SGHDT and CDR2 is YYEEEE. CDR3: CASSLTGTGTLYGYTF. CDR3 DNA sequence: TGTGCCAGCAGCCTTACCGGGACAGGGACTCTCTATGGCTACACCTTC. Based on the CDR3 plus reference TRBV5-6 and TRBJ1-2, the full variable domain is DAGVTQSPTHLIKTRGQQVTLRCSPKSGHDTVSWYQQALGQGPQFIFQYYEEEERQRGNFPDRFSGHQFPNYSSELNVNALLLGDSALYLCASSLTGTGTLYGYTFGSGTRLTVV.

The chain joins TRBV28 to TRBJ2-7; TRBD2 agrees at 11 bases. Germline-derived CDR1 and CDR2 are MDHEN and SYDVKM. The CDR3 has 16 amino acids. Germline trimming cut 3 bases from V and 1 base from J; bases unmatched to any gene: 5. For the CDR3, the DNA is TGTGCCAGCAGTTTTCCACTAGCGGGAGCTTCCTACGAGCAGTACTTC. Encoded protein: CASSFPLAGASYEQYF.